What follows are 25 T cell receptor beta chains derived from one specimen sequenced in a study of T cell changes during pregnancy in multiple sclerosis. Sequencing was performed with immunoSEQ multiplex PCR; in TCRdb, only in-frame clones are kept and a portion is missing. The repertoire holds over 55,000 clones, around 94% seen once, with 3% in the top ten. Here the sequenced sample was CD8+ T cells from peripheral blood mononuclear cells, taken in the third trimester of pregnancy. The receptors come from a female donor in good health, enrolled as a control in a pregnancy study.

The V and J genes are TRBV5-5 and TRBJ2-7, with TRBD1 identical over 8 bases. With V trimmed by 0 bases and J by 3 bases, 5 bases remained unmatched. This CDR3 comprises 15 residues. CDR1 and CDR2 from the germline V gene are SGHKS and YYEKEE (reference sequence). CDR3 nucleotides: TGTGCCAGCAGCTTGGTGACTACAGGGGGCTACGAGCAGTACTTC. It encodes CASSLVTTGGYEQYF.

This clone is a singleton in its sample. The chain uses TRBV7-8 and TRBJ2-7; TRBD1 might be the D (5 bases). The CDR3 loop spans 14 amino acids. Germline V CDR1 and CDR2: SGHVS, FQNEAQ. Trimming took 5 bases from V and 3 from J, leaving 14 bases between them. CDR3 protein: CASSPLGPNYEQYF. The CDR3 nucleotides read TGTGCCAGCAGCCCCCTGGGGCCAAACTACGAGCAGTACTTC.

The chain is built from TRBV11-2 and TRBJ2-1, with D perhaps TRBD2 (6 bases). The CDR3 covers 16 residues. Trimming stripped 0 bases from V and 3 bases from J, with 12 bases between. Germline-derived CDR1 and CDR2 are SGHAT and FQNNGV. The CDR3 DNA sequence: TGTGCCAGCAGCTTAGATGTTGGCGGGGTCTACAATGAGCAGTTCTTC. It is translated as CASSLDVGGVYNEQFF. Full variable domain (missing parts from reference TRBV11-2 and TRBJ2-1): EAGVAQSPRYKIIEKRQSVAFWCNPISGHATLYWYQQILGQGPKLLIQFQNNGVVDDSQLPKDRFSAERLKGVDSTLKIQPAKLEDSAVYLCASSLDVGGVYNEQFFGPGTRLTVL.

This chain connects TRBV7-3 to TRBJ2-7; D might be TRBD1 (5 bases). V dropped 1 base and J dropped 6 bases, with 13 bases sitting between them. Germline CDR1 reads SGHTA; CDR2 reads FQGTGA. This CDR3 region has 14 residues. The CDR3 coding sequence is TGTGCCAGCAGCTTAATTGGGGCTGGTGGCGAGCAGTACTTC. It yields the protein CASSLIGAGGEQYF. Filled out from reference TRBV7-3 and TRBJ2-7, the complete variable domain reads GAGVSQTPSNKVTEKGKYVELRCDPISGHTALYWYRQSLGQGPEFLIYFQGTGAADDSGLPNDRFFAVRPEGSVSTLKIQRTERGDSAVYLCASSLIGAGGEQYFGPGTRLTVT.

This chain connects TRBV4-1 to TRBJ2-5; no clear D. This CDR3 is built from 13 residues. V was pared by 0 bases and J by 5 bases, with 7 bases between. The V gene's germline CDR1 is MGHRA and CDR2 YSYEKL. The DNA for the CDR3 is TGCGCCAGCAGCCAAGATGTGGAGGAGACCCAGTACTTC. Residues: CASSQDVEETQYF.

This sequence joins TRBV11-2 and TRBJ2-2, with 10 nucleotides matching TRBD1. Germline V gene lookup returns CDR1 SGHAT and CDR2 FQNNGV. V was clipped by 0 bases and J by 3 bases; unmatched bases: 4. The CDR3 is 17 residues long. This CDR3 reads CASSLEFGTGDTGELFF. CDR3 DNA: TGTGCCAGCAGCTTAGAATTTGGGACAGGGGACACCGGGGAGCTGTTTTTT.

V and J are TRBV14 and TRBJ2-7, with 10 bases aligning to TRBD1. In germline, CDR1 is SGHDN, CDR2 FVKESK. V shed 7 bases and J 3 bases; nucleotides not matched to a gene: 12. The CDR3 contains 16 residues. The CDR3 loop is CASTGEGQGTYYEQYF. The DNA of the CDR3 is TGTGCCAGCACCGGAGAGGGACAGGGGACCTACTACGAGCAGTACTTC.

The chain recombines TRBV14 with TRBJ1-4; 8 nucleotides line up with TRBD1. Trimming cost V 3 bases and J 7 bases; bases outside gene matches: 7. From germline, CDR1 is SGHDN and CDR2 FVKESK. This CDR3 region has 15 residues. Here the CDR3 reads CASSHIRGQGEKLFF. Here the CDR3 DNA reads TGTGCCAGCAGCCATATCAGGGGGCAGGGTGAAAAACTGTTTTTT.

The gene calls are TRBV5-1 and TRBJ2-7; D call uncertain. V was cut by 6 bases and J by 6 bases, with 10 bases left in between. Germline V gene sequence: CDR1 SGHRS, CDR2 YFSETQ. This CDR3 has 11 residues. The CDR3 DNA reads as TGCGCCAGCACGGGTGGCGGCGAGCAGTACTTC. This translates into CASTGGGEQYF.

The chain couples TRBV7-2 to TRBJ2-1; D is uncertain. Germline CDR1 is SGHTA and CDR2 is FQGNSA. Trimming cost V 2 bases and J 15 bases, with 11 bases left between them. The CDR3 has 11 amino acids. The CDR3 is CASSLYGERFF. The CDR3 DNA reads as TGTGCCAGCAGCTTATATGGAGAACGGTTCTTC.

This clone was seen only a few times. The rearrangement joins TRBV7-9 to TRBJ1-4, with D hard to call. V was clipped by 5 bases and J by 0 bases, with 13 bases between them. Germline V gene data show CDR1 as SEHNR and CDR2 as FQNEAQ (reference sequence). The CDR3 runs 16 residues. CDR3: CASSSTERSTNEKLFF. The CDR3 DNA reads TGTGCCAGCAGCAGCACAGAGAGATCAACTAATGAAAAACTGTTTTTT.

V and J are TRBV7-2 and TRBJ1-1, with D possibly being TRBD1 (5 bases). V was clipped by 3 bases and J by 1 base, with 9 bases between them. CDR3 length: 14 residues. Per germline, CDR1 SGHTA and CDR2 FQGNSA. The CDR3 loop reads CASSFPDRNTEAFF. Here the CDR3 DNA reads TGTGCCAGCAGCTTCCCAGACAGGAACACTGAAGCTTTCTTT.

The chain recombines TRBV30 with TRBJ2-6; no clear D gene. Germline-derived CDR1 and CDR2 are GTSNPN and SVGIG (reference sequence). Trimming stripped 3 bases from V and 0 bases from J, with 9 bases between. CDR3 size: 15 residues. In nucleotides, the CDR3 is TGTGCCTGGAGAGGATCAGGCTCTGGGGCCAACGTCCTGACTTTC. Its protein is CAWRGSGSGANVLTF.

This sequence joins TRBV7-9 and TRBJ1-5; 7 bases fit TRBD1. The CDR3 is made up of 16 amino acids. With V trimmed by 1 base and J by 7 bases, 10 bases remained unmatched. Germline V gives CDR1 SEHNR, CDR2 FQNEAQ (reference sequence). In DNA form, the CDR3 reads TGTGCCAGCAGCTTAGAGGCAGGGGGGCCCTGGCAGCCCCAGCATTTT. Amino acid sequence: CASSLEAGGPWQPQHF.

The chain joins TRBV27 to TRBJ1-1; 10 bases align to TRBD1. The CDR3 has 12 amino acids. Germline V lookup: CDR1 MNHEY, CDR2 SMNVEV (reference sequence). The V segment lost 6 bases and the J segment 10 bases; nucleotides outside the gene matches: 5. The CDR3 coding sequence is TGTGCCAGCAGATCGACAGGGGGCGTAGCTTTCTTT. Translation: CASRSTGGVAFF.

V and J are TRBV9 and TRBJ2-2; 8 positions match TRBD1. Germline values: CDR1 SGDLS, CDR2 YYNGEE. Trimming took 4 bases from V and 4 from J; bases not matched to a gene: 12. There are 17 residues in the CDR3. CDR3 region: CASSPRPDRVPTGELFF. Here the CDR3 DNA reads TGTGCCAGCAGCCCGCGACCGGACAGGGTCCCCACCGGGGAGCTGTTTTTT.

The chain carries TRBV7-3 and TRBJ2-1; D may be TRBD2 (7 bases). CDR1 and CDR2 (germline): SGHTA, FQGTGA. The CDR3 spans 15 residues. The V end was cut by 5 bases, the J end by 6 bases, with 17 bases between. The CDR3 DNA is TGTGCCAGCAGCGGCGGAGGGGGGGAATCCAATGAGCAGTTCTTC. It specifies CASSGGGGESNEQFF. The entire variable domain, with the rest obtained from reference TRBV7-3 and TRBJ2-1, is as follows: GAGVSQTPSNKVTEKGKYVELRCDPISGHTALYWYRQSLGQGPEFLIYFQGTGAADDSGLPNDRFFAVRPEGSVSTLKIQRTERGDSAVYLCASSGGGGESNEQFFGPGTRLTVL.

V is TRBV30 and J is TRBJ2-7; no firm D call. From germline, CDR1 is GTSNPN and CDR2 SVGIG (reference sequence). Trimming took off 3 bases at V and 2 bases at J, with 5 bases between the two ends. The CDR3 is made up of 11 amino acids. Here the CDR3 DNA reads TGTGCCTGGAGATCAACCTACGAGCAGTACTTC. Amino acid sequence: CAWRSTYEQYF.

This clone occurred a few times. J is TRBJ2-7 and V is TRBV5-4; D call uncertain. V was shortened by 4 bases and J by 1 base, with 6 bases between the two germline ends. CDR3 length: 12 residues. Germline V gene lookup returns CDR1 SGHNT and CDR2 YYREEE (reference sequence). This CDR3 is CASSGRSYEQYF. The CDR3 region has the DNA TGTGCCAGCAGCGGCAGGTCCTACGAGCAGTACTTC.

Only one count was recorded for this clone. The chain uses TRBV27 and TRBJ2-7, with D tentatively TRBD2 (5 bases). Trimming stripped 6 bases from V and 2 bases from J, with 14 bases between. Germline V lookup: CDR1 MNHEY, CDR2 SMNVEV (reference sequence). CDR3 length equals 14 residues. CDR3: CASSRGASTYEQYF. DNA of the CDR3: TGTGCCAGCAGCCGGGGTGCCAGCACCTACGAGCAGTACTTC.

This clone was observed a few times. The chain employs TRBV21-1 and TRBJ2-7; no check of the table's D call, TRBD1, against the DNA was made. TRBV21-1 is flagged as a pseudogene. This CDR3 region has 15 residues. The CDR3 reads CASSPTGQDLGEQYF. The DNA of the CDR3 is TGTGCCAGCAGCCCTACGGGACAGGACCTAGGCGAGCAGTACTTC.

The V gene is TRBV4-1, the J gene TRBJ1-2; a weak D match, TRBD1 (6 bases). V was shortened by 4 bases and J by 8 bases, with 17 bases between the two germline ends. Germline V gene sequence: CDR1 MGHRA, CDR2 YSYEKL. This CDR3 comprises 14 residues. CDR3 protein: CASSLHSGAEGYTF. CDR3 nucleotide sequence: TGCGCCAGCAGCCTCCATTCAGGGGCGGAAGGCTACACCTTC.

The CDR3, as DNA: TGTGCCAGCTCTACGGGAGCGTACCAAGAGACCCAGTACTTC. Translated: CASSTGAYQETQYF. The V call is TRBV2, the J call TRBJ2-5, with a tentative D call TRBD2 (6 bases). This CDR3 is built from 14 residues. V was shortened by 8 bases and J by 0 bases, with 13 bases between the two germline ends. Germline lookup yields CDR1 SNHLY and CDR2 FYNNEI. Supplemented by reference TRBV2 and TRBJ2-5, the full variable domain reads EPEVTQTPSHQVTQMGQEVILRCVPISNHLYFYWYRQILGQKVEFLVSFYNNEISEKSEIFDDQFSVERPDGSNFTLKIRSTKLEDSAMYFCASSTGAYQETQYFGPGTRLLVL.

This clone was seen a single time. The V and J genes are TRBV4-1 and TRBJ1-1; 8 bases match TRBD1. J gave up 5 bases and V 4 bases, and 9 bases lay outside the gene matches. Germline lookup yields CDR1 MGHRA and CDR2 YSYEKL. The CDR3 loop spans 15 amino acids. The CDR3 sequence is CASSPLGQGGTEAFF. In DNA form, the CDR3 reads TGCGCCAGCAGCCCCTTAGGACAGGGTGGTACTGAAGCTTTCTTT.

The gene calls are TRBV2 and TRBJ1-4; the D gene is possibly TRBD1 (6 bases). Germline-derived CDR1 and CDR2 are SNHLY and FYNNEI. This CDR3 comprises 13 residues. V was shortened by 3 bases and J by 6 bases, with 8 bases between the two germline ends. The chain's CDR3 is CASSDYRDEKLFF. The CDR3 DNA reads TGTGCCAGCAGTGATTACAGGGATGAAAAACTGTTTTTT.